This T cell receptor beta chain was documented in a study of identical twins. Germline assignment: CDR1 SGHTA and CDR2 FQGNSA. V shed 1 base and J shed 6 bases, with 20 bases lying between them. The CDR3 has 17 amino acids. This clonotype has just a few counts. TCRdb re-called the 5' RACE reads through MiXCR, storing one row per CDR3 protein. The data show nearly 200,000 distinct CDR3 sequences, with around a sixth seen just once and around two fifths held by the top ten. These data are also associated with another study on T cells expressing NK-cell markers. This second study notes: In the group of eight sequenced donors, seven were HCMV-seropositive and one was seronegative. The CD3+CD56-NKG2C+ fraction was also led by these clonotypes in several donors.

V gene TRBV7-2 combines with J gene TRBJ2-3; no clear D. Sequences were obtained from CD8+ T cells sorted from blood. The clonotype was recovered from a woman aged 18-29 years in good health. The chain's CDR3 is CASSLVVGRPGRDTQYF. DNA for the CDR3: TGTGCCAGCAGCTTAGTAGTAGGGCGACCTGGCAGGGATACGCAGTATTTT.